A selection of T cell receptor beta chains follows, all from one sample in a study of blood T cell repertoires in COVID-19. TCRdb's table, derived via immunoSEQ multiplex PCR, lists solely in-frame clones and lacks some. The sample lists about 210,000 clones, roughly 82% seen once, with 12% in the top ten. Sample: peripheral blood. The receptors here all came from a woman between 40 and 50 years old with acute or convalescent COVID-19. CDR3s include the opening cysteine and the closing phenylalanine or tryptophan. A D gene is named only where the DNA matches it firmly. Size values are once, few and many counts, or a class for expanded clones, and some rows have none.

TRBV30	TRBD1	13	-	TRBJ1-2	TGTGCCTGGACCGCGGACAGGGTAGGAGGCTACACCTTC	CAWTADRVGGYTF
TRBV6-4	TRBD2	15	many	TRBJ2-4	TGTGCCAGCAGTGTTAACGGGGGGGCCAAAAACATTCAGTACTTC	CASSVNGGAKNIQYF
TRBV27	TRBD2	16	few	TRBJ2-1	TGTGCCAGCAGTCGAAGGGGTCCTAGCGGGAGGAATGAGCAGTTCTTC	CASSRRGPSGRNEQFF
TRBV18	TRBD1	15	few	TRBJ1-2	TGTGCCAGCTCACCGTGGACAGGGCAAGACTATGGCTACACCTTC	CASSPWTGQDYGYTF
TRBV10-3	TRBD1	15	-	TRBJ2-7	TGTGCCATCAGTGAGCCCGGGACAGGGCGGGACGAGCAGTACTTC	CAISEPGTGRDEQYF
TRBV4-1	TRBD1	17	-	TRBJ1-2	TGCGCCAGCAGCCAAGAACGTTCGACAGGGCAAGGGTATGGCTACACCTTC	CASSQERSTGQGYGYTF
TRBV30	TRBD2	14	-	TRBJ2-1	TGTGCCTGGGGACTAGCGGGGGCCCACAATGAGCAGTTCTTC	CAWGLAGAHNEQFF
TRBV7-2	TRBD2	15	-	TRBJ2-7	TGTGCCAGCAGGAGACTAGCGGGATCATCCCACGAGCAGTACTTC	CASRRLAGSSHEQYF
TRBV7-2	TRBD2	14	once	TRBJ2-7	TGTGCCAGCAGTTACGGGGGGGGTATTTACGAGCAGTACTTC	CASSYGGGIYEQYF
TRBV5-5	TRBD1	17	-	TRBJ2-4	TGTGCCAGCAGCTCCGTCACAGGGGCCTTAGCCAAAAACATTCAGTACTTC	CASSSVTGALAKNIQYF
TRBV6-4	-	14	few	TRBJ2-2	TGTGCCAGCAGGGGCAACAGGAACACCGGGGAGCTGTTTTTT	CASRGNRNTGELFF
TRBV4-3	-	16	few	TRBJ2-5	TGCGCCAGCAGCCAAGACCGATCCCCAGGGCAAGAGACCCAGTACTTC	CASSQDRSPGQETQYF
TRBV5-5	-	14	few	TRBJ1-4	TGTGCCAGCAGCTTGGGACACCCGAATGAAAAACTGTTTTTT	CASSLGHPNEKLFF
TRBV15	-	15	-	TRBJ1-1	TGTGCCACCAGCAGAGATACTCAGGGTCGGACTGAAGCTTTCTTT	CATSRDTQGRTEAFF
TRBV27	-	16	-	TRBJ1-2	TGTGCCAGCAGTTTATTAGCTCTCGTTGATAGCTATGGCTACACCTTC	CASSLLALVDSYGYTF
TRBV9	-	16	-	TRBJ2-2	TGTGCCAGCAGCGTTCATCCGGGTAGAGTTACCGGGGAGCTGTTTTTT	CASSVHPGRVTGELFF
TRBV6-1	-	16	-	TRBJ2-2	TGTGCCAGCAGTGAGAATAAGGGACAATTGATCGGGGAGCTGTTTTTT	CASSENKGQLIGELFF
TRBV11-2	-	13	-	TRBJ2-1	TGTGCCAGCAGCTTTGGCGGGGGCTCGTTTCAGTTCTTC	CASSFGGGSFQFF
TRBV6-4	-	14	-	TRBJ1-2	TGTGCCAGCAGTGAGGGAGGGTTGAACTATGGCTACACCTTC	CASSEGGLNYGYTF
TRBV19	-	14	-	TRBJ2-2	TGTGCCAGTAGTGAAACACTGAGGACCGGGGAGCTGTTTTTT	CASSETLRTGELFF
TRBV5-1	-	16	few	TRBJ2-5	TGCGCCAGCAGCTTGGCCGGGGGTGGCGGGATAGAGACCCAGTACTTC	CASSLAGGGGIETQYF
TRBV30	TRBD1	15	-	TRBJ2-1	TGTGCCTGGAGTGTATGGGACAGGGCTTACAATGAGCAGTTCTTC	CAWSVWDRAYNEQFF